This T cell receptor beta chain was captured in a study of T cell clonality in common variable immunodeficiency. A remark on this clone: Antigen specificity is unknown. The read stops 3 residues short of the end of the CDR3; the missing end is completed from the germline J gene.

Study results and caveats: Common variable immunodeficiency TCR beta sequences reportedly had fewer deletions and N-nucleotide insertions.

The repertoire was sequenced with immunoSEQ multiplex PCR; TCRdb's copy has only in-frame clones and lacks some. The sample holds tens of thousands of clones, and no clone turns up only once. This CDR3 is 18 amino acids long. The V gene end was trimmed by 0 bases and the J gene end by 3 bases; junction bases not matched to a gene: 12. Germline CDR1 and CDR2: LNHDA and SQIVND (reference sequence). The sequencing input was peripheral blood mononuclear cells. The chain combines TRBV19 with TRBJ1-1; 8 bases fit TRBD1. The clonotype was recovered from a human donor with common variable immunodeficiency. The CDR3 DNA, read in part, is TGTGCCAGTAGTATAGACCGGCAGACAGGGGCGTTGGACACTGAA. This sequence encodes CASSIDRQTGALDTE. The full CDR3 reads CASSIDRQTGALDTEAFF.